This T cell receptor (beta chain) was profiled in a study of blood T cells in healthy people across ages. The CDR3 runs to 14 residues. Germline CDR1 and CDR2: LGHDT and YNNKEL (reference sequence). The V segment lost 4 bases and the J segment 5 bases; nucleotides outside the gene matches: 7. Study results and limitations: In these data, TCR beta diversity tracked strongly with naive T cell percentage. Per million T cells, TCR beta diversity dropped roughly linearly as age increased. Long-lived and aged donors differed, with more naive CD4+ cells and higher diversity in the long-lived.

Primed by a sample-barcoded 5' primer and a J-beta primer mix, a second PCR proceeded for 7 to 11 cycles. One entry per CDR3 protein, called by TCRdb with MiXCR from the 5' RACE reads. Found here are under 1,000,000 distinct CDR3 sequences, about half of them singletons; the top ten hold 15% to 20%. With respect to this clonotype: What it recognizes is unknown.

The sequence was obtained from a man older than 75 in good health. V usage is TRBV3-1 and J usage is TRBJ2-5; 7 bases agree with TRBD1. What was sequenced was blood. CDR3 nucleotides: TGTGCCAGCAGCCTCTCGGGACAGTGGGAGACCCAGTACTTC. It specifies CASSLSGQWETQYF.